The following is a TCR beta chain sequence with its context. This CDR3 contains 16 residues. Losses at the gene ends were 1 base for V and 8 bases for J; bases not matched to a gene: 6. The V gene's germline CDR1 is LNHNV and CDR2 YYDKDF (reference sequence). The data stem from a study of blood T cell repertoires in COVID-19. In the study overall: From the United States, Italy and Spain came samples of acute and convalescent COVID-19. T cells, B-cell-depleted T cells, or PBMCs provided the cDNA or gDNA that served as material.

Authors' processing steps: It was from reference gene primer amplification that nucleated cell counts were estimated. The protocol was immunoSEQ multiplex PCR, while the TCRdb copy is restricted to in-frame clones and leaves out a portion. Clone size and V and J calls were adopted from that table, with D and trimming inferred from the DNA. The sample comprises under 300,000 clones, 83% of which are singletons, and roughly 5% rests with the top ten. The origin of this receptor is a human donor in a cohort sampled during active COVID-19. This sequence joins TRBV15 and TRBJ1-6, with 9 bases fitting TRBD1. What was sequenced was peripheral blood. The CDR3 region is CATSRGQGGMHSPLHF. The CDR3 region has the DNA TGTGCCACCAGCAGAGGACAGGGGGGAATGCATTCACCCCTCCACTTT.